The present entry profiles one T cell receptor (beta chain) with its context. The data originate from a study of blood T cell repertoires in COVID-19. Looking at the study overall: Some COVID-19 samples were acute and others convalescent; all came from the United States, Italy and Spain.

The CDR3 contains 14 residues. CDR1 and CDR2 (germline): ENHRY, SYGVKD. With V trimmed by 6 bases and J by 1 base, 2 bases remained unmatched. The repertoire was sequenced with immunoSEQ multiplex PCR; TCRdb's copy has only in-frame clones and lacks some. The sample gives tens of thousands of clones, roughly four fifths of which show up once; 2% to 2.5% is in the top ten. The chain carries TRBV10-3 and TRBJ1-1, with 10 bases matching TRBD1. The receptor was isolated from a man between 65 and 85 years old with COVID-19, enrolled during active disease. Sequenced material: peripheral blood. The CDR3 DNA follows: TGTGCCATCAGGACAGGGGGCGCGAACACTGAAGCTTTCTTT. This sequence encodes CAIRTGGANTEAFF.